In this sample, the clone carrying this T cell receptor beta chain turned up a few times. Its target is unknown. TCRdb fed the reads into MiXCR, producing one record per CDR3 protein. The table records 200,000 to 300,000 distinct CDR3 sequences, roughly an eighth of them present only once. The sample belongs to a study of T cell repertoires in cytomegalovirus infection. Study outcomes and limitations: HLA-C-restricted, CMV-specific TCR beta clonotypes were dominant ex vivo.

V lost 0 bases and J 4 bases, leaving 12 bases between the germline ends. The CDR3 contains 14 residues. Germline CDR1 SQVTM, CDR2 ANQGSEA. The V and J genes are TRBV29-1 and TRBJ1-2; D is unresolved. This receptor was obtained from a human donor in good health (CMV status not recorded). Some clones in this sample may be carry-over from other donors' samples. The sequenced sample was PBMCs. The CDR3 here is CSVEEKDGFYGYTF. CDR3 nucleotide sequence: TGCAGCGTTGAAGAAAAGGACGGGTTCTATGGCTACACCTTC.